This TCR beta chain was captured by sequencing in a study of cytomegalovirus exposure and HLA in healthy donors. Findings of the study overall: Accounts indicate the classifier identified cytomegalovirus status with strong specificity and sensitivity. One variant, a missense change in DCLRE1C, was linked in a later analysis to TCR beta V- and J-gene trimming.

Every donor was a healthy person donating bone marrow. Of note for this clone: Its antigen is not identified.

The PCR was carried out with 60 Vbeta primers and 13 Jbeta primers. Sequencing used immunoSEQ multiplex PCR; TCRdb keeps in-frame clones, though not all of them. Of roughly 100,000 clones listed, about three quarters are singletons. This CDR3 has 13 residues. Per the germline V gene, CDR1 is SQVTM and CDR2 is ANQGSEA. The chain is built from TRBV29-1 and TRBJ2-1; D perhaps matches TRBD1 (7 bases). The clonotype was recovered from a middle-aged woman in good health and CMV-seropositive. The sample consisted of PBMCs. CDR3 in amino acids: CRGQGGDDNEQFF. In nucleotides, the CDR3 is TGCAGGGGTCAGGGGGGCGATGACAATGAGCAGTTCTTC.